These 14 T cell receptor beta chains were all obtained from the same sample, sequenced in a study of regulatory and conventional T cells in RAG deficiency. Blood CD4+ CD25-high CD127-low regulatory T cells supplied the genomic DNA template. Libraries were prepared by immunoSEQ multiplex PCR; TCRdb keeps only in-frame clonotypes and omits some of them. The sample holds roughly 20,000 clones, roughly 89% seen once. The sample also formed part of further work on regulatory T cells. That work contributes: Amplification used 52 TRBV primers and 13 TRBJ primers.

Sample: Tregs sorted from blood. The origin of the receptors is a human donor in good health.

The rearrangement links TRBV28 to TRBJ1-5, with TRBD1 identical over 8 bases. The trim removed 6 bases at V and 5 bases at J, leaving 9 bases unmatched. The CDR3 runs 15 residues. Germline V CDR1 and CDR2: MDHEN, SYDVKM. CDR3: CASRRADREHQPQHF. CDR3 DNA sequence: TGTGCCAGCAGACGGGCGGACAGGGAACATCAGCCCCAGCATTTT.

The V call is TRBV7-2, the J call TRBJ1-2; TRBD1 is a possible D gene (5 bases). Germline V gene sequence: CDR1 SGHTA, CDR2 FQGNSA. The CDR3 is 14 residues long. V lost 5 bases to trimming and J lost 4 bases, with 14 bases between them. CDR3 sequence (DNA): TGTGCCAGCAGCCCGGGGACTGAAAGCTATGGCTACACCTTC. It translates to CASSPGTESYGYTF.

V is TRBV6-1 and J is TRBJ2-7, with no clear D. Trimming cost V 10 bases and J 3 bases, with 16 bases left between them. This CDR3 is 13 amino acids long. The germline CDR1 and CDR2 sequences are MNHNS and SASEGT. This CDR3 is CATLLGPIYEQYF. Here the CDR3 DNA reads TGTGCCACCCTCCTCGGACCTATCTACGAGCAGTACTTC.

This clone appeared a single time. V and J are TRBV15 and TRBJ1-2, with D unresolved. Between the trimmed V and J ends, which lost 0 bases and 2 bases, there was a span of 10 bases. The V gene's germline CDR1 is LNHNV and CDR2 YYDKDF (reference sequence). This CDR3 has 15 residues. The chain's CDR3 is CATSRDPGGNYGYTF. DNA for the CDR3: TGTGCCACCAGCAGAGATCCGGGTGGAAACTATGGCTACACCTTC.

The V gene is TRBV18, the J gene TRBJ1-1; 7 bases align to TRBD1. The CDR3 covers 14 residues. Germline V lookup: CDR1 KGHSH, CDR2 LQKENI. V was pared by 5 bases and J by 3 bases, with 6 bases of the junction left unmatched. The CDR3 nucleotides are TGTGCCAGCTCAACCATTACAGGGGACACTGAAGCTTTCTTT. Its translation: CASSTITGDTEAFF.

In DNA form, the CDR3 reads TGCACCAGCAGCCAAGGAAAACACCTTAATGGGCCATACGAGCAGTACTTC. Translation: CTSSQGKHLNGPYEQYF. The V call is TRBV1, the J call TRBJ2-7; the table's TRBD1 call for D was not verified on the DNA. TRBV1 is labeled a pseudogene. This CDR3 region has 17 residues.

The V call is TRBV27, the J call TRBJ2-5; 8 bases match TRBD1. Trimming at V came to 5 bases and at J to 5 bases, leaving 16 bases not matched to a gene. This CDR3 region has 17 residues. The germline V gene encodes CDR1 MNHEY and CDR2 SMNVEV (reference sequence). The CDR3 here is CASSTLVGTGPRETQYF. The CDR3 coding sequence is TGTGCCAGCAGTACATTAGTCGGGACAGGCCCCCGGGAGACCCAGTACTTC.

The chain employs TRBV11-2 and TRBJ2-2, with 9 nucleotides matching TRBD1. The CDR3 contains 15 residues. Germline loops: CDR1 SGHAT, CDR2 FQNNGV. Trimming at V came to 2 bases and at J to 7 bases, leaving 5 bases not matched to a gene. The CDR3 region has the DNA TGTGCCAGCAGCTTAAGACAGGGGGAAAACGGGGAGCTGTTTTTT. Translated: CASSLRQGENGELFF.

This chain uses TRBV6-5 with TRBJ2-1; 12 bases agree with TRBD1. This CDR3 region has 15 residues. Germline-derived CDR1 and CDR2 are MNHEY and SVGAGI. Trimming cost V 4 bases and J 15 bases; bases outside gene matches: 13. For the CDR3, the DNA is TGTGCCAGCAGTTCAACCCGGGACAGGGGGCTTTGGCTGTTCTTC. Protein sequence: CASSSTRDRGLWLFF.

This clone is a singleton in its sample. The genes are TRBV27 and TRBJ2-7; TRBD1 matches at 10 bases. The CDR3 consists of 14 residues. V shed 4 bases, J shed 4 bases, and the junction held 4 bases outside the gene matches. Germline CDR1 reads MNHEY; CDR2 reads SMNVEV (reference sequence). CDR3: CASSSTGGKYEQYF. In nucleotides, the CDR3 is TGTGCCAGCAGTTCGACAGGGGGCAAGTACGAGCAGTACTTC.

This CDR3 is CASSEYGGGEYNSPLHF. The CDR3 DNA is TGTGCCAGCAGTGAATATGGCGGGGGCGAGTATAATTCACCCCTCCACTTT. The chain employs TRBV6-1 and TRBJ1-6, with D tentatively TRBD1 (6 bases). The CDR3 has 17 residues. Germline CDR1 MNHNS, CDR2 SASEGT. V was shortened by 2 bases and J by 4 bases, with 15 bases between the two germline ends.

This chain joins TRBV2 and TRBJ2-3; D is unresolved. Trimming cost V 8 bases and J 3 bases, with 6 bases left between them. The CDR3 extends over 11 amino acids. The germline gives CDR1 SNHLY, CDR2 FYNNEI. DNA for the CDR3: TGTGCCAGCTGGGGTACAGATACGCAGTATTTT. This gives the protein CASWGTDTQYF.

The rearrangement uses TRBV18 and TRBJ2-7, with 7 bases aligning to TRBD1. Germline V CDR1 and CDR2: KGHSH, LQKENI. The ends lost 0 bases at V and 1 base at J; junction bases unmatched: 9. This CDR3 contains 17 residues. In nucleotides, the CDR3 is TGTGCCAGCTCACCACCCCGGACTCCCAGGGGGTCCTACGAGCAGTACTTC. This translates into CASSPPRTPRGSYEQYF.

This clone was counted a single time. The chain links TRBV6-6 to TRBJ2-5, with D unclear. Trimming cost V 7 bases and J 2 bases, with 11 bases left between them. Germline CDR1 reads MNHNY; CDR2 reads SVGAGI (reference sequence). The CDR3 loop spans 13 amino acids. CDR3 sequence reads: CASKQRPQETQYF. The CDR3 DNA sequence: TGTGCCAGCAAACAGCGCCCTCAAGAGACCCAGTACTTC.